This passage covers 13 T cell receptor beta chains from one sample sequenced in a study of T cells in localized non-small cell lung cancer. Repertoires were generated with immunoSEQ multiplex PCR, while TCRdb's copy carries only in-frame clones and drops some. This sample has under 100,000 clones, with more than 70% found just once. The material was peripheral blood, obtained before any cancer treatment. These receptors originate from a woman aged 35 to 69 with stage I squamous cell lung carcinoma.

The rearrangement links TRBV6-6 to TRBJ2-5, with 7 bases matching TRBD1. Germline V gene data show CDR1 as MNHNY and CDR2 as SVGAGI (reference sequence). The ends lost 8 bases at V and 2 bases at J; junction bases unmatched: 5. This CDR3 region has 13 residues. The CDR3 loop reads CASATGKQETQYF. The CDR3 DNA follows: TGTGCCAGCGCGACAGGGAAACAAGAGACCCAGTACTTC.

This chain uses TRBV5-4 with TRBJ2-2, with 7 bases lining up with TRBD2. This CDR3 has 16 residues. The J segment lost 3 bases and the V segment lost 0 bases, leaving 5 bases of the junction unmatched. CDR1 SGHNT and CDR2 YYREEE come from the germline V gene (reference sequence). CDR3 DNA sequence: TGTGCCAGCAGCTTGGCTGCAGGGAGGGACACCGGGGAGCTGTTTTTT. It codes for CASSLAAGRDTGELFF.

J is TRBJ2-3 and V is TRBV30, with 11 bases matching TRBD2. Germline CDR1 is GTSNPN and CDR2 is SVGIG (reference sequence). This CDR3 region has 15 residues. The V segment lost 5 bases and the J segment 4 bases; nucleotides outside the gene matches: 8. The CDR3 here is CAWRLAGGPPDTQYF. The CDR3 DNA sequence: TGTGCCTGGCGGTTAGCGGGGGGGCCACCAGATACGCAGTATTTT.

This rearrangement joins TRBV12-1 to TRBJ1-2. TRBV12-1 is a pseudogene locus. The CDR3 sequence is 12 residues long. CDR3 DNA sequence: TGTGCCAGCACTGAGGGTAACTATGGCTACACCTTC. It translates to CASTEGNYGYTF.

The V call is TRBV5-1, the J call TRBJ2-5, with TRBD1 identical over 9 bases. The J call may be incorrect, as the DNA end agrees better with TRBJ2-7. The CDR3 consists of 15 residues. CDR1 is SGHRS, CDR2 YFSETQ, per germline. In nucleotides, the CDR3 is TGCGCCAGCAGCTCTGGACAGGGGAGCTCCTACGAGCAGTACTTC. As protein: CASSSGQGSSYEQYF.

The chain uses TRBV19 and TRBJ1-1; TRBD1 is a possible D gene (5 bases). V lost 5 bases, J lost 1 base, and 17 bases lay in between. This CDR3 has 16 amino acids. CDR1 and CDR2 from the germline V gene are LNHDA and SQIVND (reference sequence). The CDR3, as DNA: TGTGCCAGTAGTCCCTGGGACGGAGCGACGAACACTGAAGCTTTCTTT. This sequence encodes CASSPWDGATNTEAFF.

The V and J genes are TRBV28 and TRBJ2-7; the D gene is possibly TRBD1 (5 bases). The germline gives CDR1 MDHEN, CDR2 SYDVKM. This CDR3 region has 13 residues. V lost 4 bases and J lost 4, with 11 bases in between. CDR3 in amino acids: CASSWGNSYEQYF. As DNA, the CDR3 is TGTGCCAGCAGTTGGGGCAACTCTTACGAGCAGTACTTC.

This sequence joins TRBV19 and TRBJ2-2; 11 bases align to TRBD2. The CDR3 contains 17 residues. The germline V gene has CDR1 LNHDA and CDR2 SQIVND (reference sequence). With V trimmed by 1 base and J by 7 bases, 8 bases remained unmatched. In nucleotides, the CDR3 is TGTGCCAGTAGTATAGCGACTAGCGGGGTTTTAGGCGGGGAGCTGTTTTTT. Protein: CASSIATSGVLGGELFF.

The DNA for the CDR3 is TGTGCCAGCAGCTTGGCCGGGGGGGGCAGCGATACGCAGTATTTT. It yields the protein CASSLAGGGSDTQYF. V gene TRBV5-4 combines with J gene TRBJ2-3; TRBD2 aligns across 8 bases. CDR3 size: 15 residues. V shed 0 bases and J 6 bases; nucleotides not matched to a gene: 6. The germline V gene has CDR1 SGHNT and CDR2 YYREEE (reference sequence).

The table lists this clone with a count of one. This chain joins TRBV5-4 and TRBJ2-1, with D possibly being TRBD1 (5 bases). Germline V gene sequence: CDR1 SGHNT, CDR2 YYREEE (reference sequence). The CDR3 consists of 13 residues. V lost 0 bases and J lost 5, with 6 bases in between. For the CDR3, the DNA is TGTGCCAGCAGCTTGGACAGGCACAATGAGCAGTTCTTC. Its translation: CASSLDRHNEQFF. Drawing the rest from reference TRBV5-4 and TRBJ2-1, the complete variable domain is ETGVTQSPTHLIKTRGQQVTLRCSSQSGHNTVSWYQQALGQGPQFIFQYYREEENGRGNFPPRFSGLQFPNYSSELNVNALELDDSALYLCASSLDRHNEQFFGPGTRLTVL.

A single count supports this clone. The chain has TRBV19 and TRBJ2-1, with 7 bases lining up with TRBD1. The J segment lost 7 bases and the V segment lost 4 bases, leaving 7 bases of the junction unmatched. The CDR3 is 14 residues long. Germline-derived CDR1 and CDR2 are LNHDA and SQIVND (reference sequence). CDR3 amino acids: CASSTQGQLNEQFF. The CDR3 DNA is TGTGCCAGTAGTACTCAGGGACAGCTAAATGAGCAGTTCTTC.

This rearrangement joins TRBV10-3 to TRBJ1-1; possible D gene TRBD1, 6 bases. CDR3 length: 11 residues. V was pared by 7 bases and J by 4 bases, with 7 bases between. Germline CDR1 reads ENHRY; CDR2 reads SYGVKD. DNA of the CDR3: TGTGCCATCATGGACAGCACTGAAGCTTTCTTT. It encodes CAIMDSTEAFF.

This clone was observed once. J is TRBJ1-5 and V is TRBV5-1, with a possible D match to TRBD1 (5 bases). The CDR3 sequence is 24 residues long. Trimming took 0 bases from V and 3 from J, leaving 37 bases between them. Germline CDR1 reads SGHRS; CDR2 reads YFSETQ. CDR3 coding DNA: TGCGCCAGCAGCTTGGGTAAAAGGTTCTGGTCCAGGGTGGGGATGACTGAAACCAATCAGCCCCAGCATTTT. Translation gives CASSLGKRFWSRVGMTETNQPQHF.